One and the same sample provided the 32 T cell receptor beta chains below, sequenced in a study of beta chain features in type 1 diabetes. As every portion of the isolated RNA was reverse transcribed, the sequencing read expressed TCRB transcripts. Here immunoSEQ multiplex PCR was the method, and the copy in TCRdb shows in-frame clones only, minus some. The sample holds around 500,000 clones, about 10% seen once. The material sequenced was naive CD4+ T cells from blood. The receptors shown here come from a woman aged 18-30 years in good health.

This clone was recorded a few times. This chain joins TRBV4-1 and TRBJ1-4; no definite D call. CDR3 length: 15 amino acids. Germline-derived CDR1 and CDR2 are MGHRA and YSYEKL. Deletions cut 3 bases from V and 0 bases from J, with 8 bases between. CDR3 nucleotide sequence: TGCGCCAGCAGCCAGAGGTACGCAACTAATGAAAAACTGTTTTTT. It specifies CASSQRYATNEKLFF.

This clone was recorded a few times. The rearrangement links TRBV27 to TRBJ2-7; 10 bases are a match to TRBD1. Unmatched junction bases numbered 8, after V lost 5 bases and J lost 1 base. CDR3 length: 16 amino acids. The germline V gene encodes CDR1 MNHEY and CDR2 SMNVEV (reference sequence). The CDR3 DNA sequence: TGTGCCAGCAGTCCCCCGGACAGGGGGAAATCCTACGAGCAGTACTTC. Translating it yields CASSPPDRGKSYEQYF.

This chain links TRBV14 with TRBJ2-4, with 8 bases aligning to TRBD2. Germline values: CDR1 SGHDN, CDR2 FVKESK. The trim removed 5 bases at V and 3 bases at J, leaving 15 bases unmatched. The CDR3 extends over 18 amino acids. The CDR3 region has the DNA TGTGCCAGCAGCTCCCGACCGCGGGGGGCGCGGGACAAAAACATTCAGTACTTC. Its protein product is CASSSRPRGARDKNIQYF.

As DNA, the CDR3 is TGTGCCAGCAGTCCTTATGGCTACACCTTC. Encoded protein: CASSPYGYTF. This sequence joins TRBV6-4 and TRBJ1-2; no definite D call. This CDR3 spans 10 amino acids. Germline V gene data show CDR1 as MRHNA and CDR2 as SNTAGT. Trimming took off 5 bases at V and 5 bases at J, with 3 bases between the two ends.

This clone was observed a few times. The same CDR3 arises from other DNA sequences in this sample as well. The J gene is TRBJ2-7, the V gene TRBV6-6; TRBD2 is a possible D gene (5 bases). Trimming stripped 2 bases from V and 7 bases from J, with 6 bases between. This CDR3 is 11 amino acids long. CDR1 is MNHNY, CDR2 SVGAGI, per germline (reference sequence). CDR3 sequence reads: CASSYRGEQYF. The CDR3 coding sequence is TGTGCCAGCAGTTACCGCGGGGAGCAGTACTTC.

The chain carries TRBV27 and TRBJ1-6; D is unresolved. V gave up 8 bases and J gave up 3 bases, with 8 bases separating them. Germline CDR1 reads MNHEY; CDR2 reads SMNVEV (reference sequence). The CDR3 is 13 amino acids. CDR3 bases: TGTGCCAGCGGGAGAAGCTATAATTCACCCCTCCACTTT. This sequence encodes CASGRSYNSPLHF.

The chain has TRBV7-3 and TRBJ2-2, with a tentative D call TRBD1 (5 bases). Trimming took 1 base from V and 4 from J, leaving 10 bases between them. Per germline, CDR1 SGHTA and CDR2 FQGTGA. CDR3 length: 15 amino acids. The CDR3 sequence: CASSLSQGGTGELFF. The CDR3 nucleotides read TGTGCCAGCAGCTTAAGTCAGGGTGGCACCGGGGAGCTGTTTTTT.

This clone was recorded a few times. This chain uses TRBV4-2 with TRBJ2-1; 12 bases agree with TRBD2. Unmatched junction bases numbered 10, after V lost 2 bases and J lost 8 bases. Germline V gene data show CDR1 as LGHNA and CDR2 as YNFKEQ. The CDR3 length is 17 residues. DNA of the CDR3: TGTGCCAGCAGCCAATCGCTAGCGGGAGGGCCTTCACATGAGCAGTTCTTC. It translates to CASSQSLAGGPSHEQFF.

The CDR3 region has the DNA TGCGCCAGCAGCCCTTTTAGCGGGGGGGTCGCAGATACGCAGTATTTT. Translation: CASSPFSGGVADTQYF. This chain connects TRBV4-3 to TRBJ2-3; 11 nucleotides match TRBD2. CDR1 and CDR2 from the germline V gene are LGHNA and YSLEER. CDR3 length: 16 amino acids. Unmatched junction bases numbered 7, after V lost 4 bases and J lost 4 bases.

This clone was counted a few times. The gene calls are TRBV7-8 and TRBJ2-1, with unresolved D. The V and J ends lost 4 bases and 12 bases respectively, with 10 bases between them. This CDR3 is 11 amino acids long. Germline values: CDR1 SGHVS, CDR2 FQNEAQ. CDR3: CASSSASGQFF. CDR3 nucleotides: TGTGCCAGCAGCTCGGCTAGTGGGCAGTTCTTC.

In the case of this clone: Other DNA sequences from this sample encode an identical CDR3 as well. This rearrangement joins TRBV7-2 to TRBJ2-5; D is unclear. Looked up from germline, CDR1 is SGHTA and CDR2 is FQGNSA. The CDR3 contains 14 residues. Trimming cost V 1 base and J 0 bases, with 6 bases left between them. Written as DNA, the CDR3 is TGTGCCAGCAGCTTAGGTCCACACCAAGAGACCCAGTACTTC. This codes for CASSLGPHQETQYF. Complete variable domain (other parts from reference TRBV7-2 and TRBJ2-5): GAGVSQSPSNKVTEKGKDVELRCDPISGHTALYWYRQSLGQGLEFLIYFQGNSAPDKSGLPSDRFSAERTGGSVSTLTIQRTQQEDSAVYLCASSLGPHQETQYFGPGTRLLVL.

This clone has a handful of counts. The gene calls are TRBV25-1 and TRBJ2-5, with D hard to call. The CDR3 has 12 residues. Trimming stripped 0 bases from V and 5 bases from J, with 4 bases between. Germline loops: CDR1 MGHDK, CDR2 SYGVNS. CDR3 coding DNA: TGTGCCAGCAGTGAATATGGCGAGACCCAGTACTTC. Encoded protein: CASSEYGETQYF.

J is TRBJ1-1 and V is TRBV27; no clear D gene. V lost 5 bases to trimming and J lost 4 bases, with 11 bases between them. Germline assignment: CDR1 MNHEY and CDR2 SMNVEV (reference sequence). The CDR3 length is 13 residues. The CDR3 region is CASSPPWGTEAFF. The CDR3 region has the DNA TGTGCCAGCAGTCCGCCGTGGGGCACTGAAGCTTTCTTT.

This clone was detected only a few times. The gene calls are TRBV5-1 and TRBJ2-1; D is tentatively TRBD1 or TRBD2 (6 bases each). V was cut by 4 bases and J by 3 bases, with 11 bases left in between. This CDR3 is 14 amino acids long. Germline V CDR1 and CDR2: SGHRS, YFSETQ. This chain's CDR3 is CASSRGPHYNEQFF. The CDR3 region has the DNA TGCGCCAGCAGCCGGGGGCCCCACTACAATGAGCAGTTCTTC.

The chain joins TRBV25-1 to TRBJ2-2, with D possibly matching TRBD2 (6 bases). Per the germline V gene, CDR1 is MGHDK and CDR2 is SYGVNS. The length of the CDR3 is 15 residues. The V end was cut by 4 bases, the J end by 4 bases, with 13 bases between. This CDR3 is CASSVDSGATGELFF. The CDR3 DNA follows: TGTGCCAGCAGTGTTGATAGCGGAGCCACCGGGGAGCTGTTTTTT.

This clone was counted only a few times. The J gene is TRBJ2-7, the V gene TRBV15; 8 positions agree with TRBD2. Per germline, CDR1 LNHNV and CDR2 YYDKDF (reference sequence). The junction had 11 bases not matched to a gene; V was cut back by 5 bases and J by 5 bases. There are 15 residues in the CDR3. The CDR3 DNA sequence: TGTGCCACCAGCGGCAGACTAGCGAAGAAGGACGAGCAGTACTTC. Its protein product is CATSGRLAKKDEQYF.

This clone was observed a few times. This rearrangement joins TRBV5-1 to TRBJ2-5, with 8 bases that match TRBD2. Trimming removed 1 base from V and 1 base from J; junction bases left unmatched: 6. Germline CDR1 SGHRS, CDR2 YFSETQ. This CDR3 contains 16 residues. CDR3 loop: CASSLMAAGAQETQYF. The CDR3 bases are TGCGCCAGCAGCTTGATGGCAGCGGGGGCCCAAGAGACCCAGTACTTC.

This rearrangement joins TRBV7-6 to TRBJ2-5, with D perhaps given as TRBD1 or TRBD2 (6 bases each). V was cut by 4 bases and J by 7 bases, with 10 bases left in between. Germline CDR1 is SGHVS and CDR2 is FNYEAQ. The CDR3 covers 12 residues. In DNA, the CDR3 is TGTGCCAGCAGCTCCAGGGGAGGGACCCAGTACTTC. Translating it yields CASSSRGGTQYF.

In regard to this clone: Additional DNA sequences in this sample encode the identical CDR3. The chain joins TRBV9 to TRBJ2-3, with D uncertain. V lost 0 bases and J 3 bases, leaving 5 bases between the germline ends. This CDR3 is built from 13 residues. CDR1 and CDR2 from the germline V gene are SGDLS and YYNGEE. The CDR3 is CASSVGTTDTQYF. The CDR3, as DNA: TGTGCCAGCAGCGTAGGCACAACAGATACGCAGTATTTT.

This clone was counted ten times or more. This chain joins TRBV7-9 and TRBJ2-1, with 9 bases aligning to TRBD2. In germline, CDR1 is SEHNR, CDR2 FQNEAQ (reference sequence). The ends lost 5 bases at V and 5 bases at J; junction bases unmatched: 7. CDR3 length: 15 residues. In nucleotides, the CDR3 is TGTGCCAGCAGCCATAGCGGGAGTAGAGACAATGAGCAGTTCTTC. It encodes CASSHSGSRDNEQFF.

J is TRBJ2-4 and V is TRBV11-2, with 12 bases matching TRBD2. Germline V gene data show CDR1 as SGHAT and CDR2 as FQNNGV. There are 14 residues in the CDR3. Trimming cost V 5 bases and J 7 bases; bases outside gene matches: 3. This CDR3 reads CASSPGTSGNIQYF. In DNA form, the CDR3 reads TGTGCCAGCAGCCCAGGGACTAGCGGGAACATTCAGTACTTC.

The CDR3 spells CASSRAGYEQYV. CDR3 nucleotides: TGTGCCAGCAGCCGCGCAGGGTACGAGCAGTACGTC. The V and J genes are TRBV28 and TRBJ2-7, with a possible D match to TRBD1 (5 bases). The CDR3 spans 12 residues. Germline CDR1 is MDHEN and CDR2 is SYDVKM. Trimming pared 6 bases from V and 4 bases from J, leaving 10 bases between.

This clone occurred a few times. This rearrangement joins TRBV12-5 to TRBJ2-3, with D maybe TRBD2 (6 bases). This CDR3 comprises 16 residues. The germline gives CDR1 LGHNT, CDR2 FRNRAP. The V and J ends lost 6 bases and 0 bases respectively, with 16 bases between them. CDR3 DNA sequence: TGTGCTAGTGGCCTCGTAGGAGGGGCAAGCACAGATACGCAGTATTTT. Amino acid sequence: CASGLVGGASTDTQYF.

For this clone: The same CDR3 arises from other DNA sequences in this sample as well. The rearrangement links TRBV7-2 to TRBJ2-5; 7 nucleotides line up with TRBD1. The germline CDR1 and CDR2 sequences are SGHTA and FQGNSA. The J segment lost 1 base and the V segment lost 5 bases, leaving 4 bases of the junction unmatched. The CDR3 has 14 residues. The DNA for the CDR3 is TGTGCCAGCAGCCTGTGGACAGGCCAAGAGACCCAGTACTTC. Amino acid sequence: CASSLWTGQETQYF.

In its sample, this clone was seen a few times. The chain is built from TRBV6-6 and TRBJ2-3, with 11 bases identical to TRBD2. Trimming cost V 11 bases and J 0 bases; bases outside gene matches: 7. The CDR3 is 15 amino acids. Germline CDR1 is MNHNY and CDR2 is SVGAGI (reference sequence). The CDR3 protein is CAVSRLAGSTDTQYF. The CDR3 bases are TGTGCCGTGTCGCGACTAGCGGGGAGCACAGATACGCAGTATTTT.

This clone showed up just a few times. The same CDR3 also results from other DNA sequences found in this sample. This rearrangement joins TRBV11-2 to TRBJ2-6; no definite D call. The CDR3 is made up of 14 amino acids. Germline V gene lookup returns CDR1 SGHAT and CDR2 FQNNGV. Trimming shortened V by 1 base and J by 1 base, and 2 bases separated the two germline ends. The CDR3 sequence is CASSLASGANVLTF. The CDR3 region has the DNA TGTGCCAGCAGCTTAGCGTCTGGGGCCAACGTCCTGACTTTC. The entire variable domain, with the rest obtained from reference TRBV11-2 and TRBJ2-6, is as follows: EAGVAQSPRYKIIEKRQSVAFWCNPISGHATLYWYQQILGQGPKLLIQFQNNGVVDDSQLPKDRFSAERLKGVDSTLKIQPAKLEDSAVYLCASSLASGANVLTFGAGSRLTVL.

The rearrangement uses TRBV7-2 and TRBJ2-1; no reliable D call. The V and J ends lost 2 bases and 8 bases respectively, with 7 bases between them. This CDR3 is built from 12 residues. In germline, CDR1 is SGHTA, CDR2 FQGNSA. The CDR3 DNA reads TGTGCCAGCAGCTTATACGGTTATGAGCAGTTCTTC. As protein: CASSLYGYEQFF.

The V gene is TRBV5-4, the J gene TRBJ2-5; D call uncertain. V was pared by 1 base and J by 4 bases, with 11 bases between. CDR1 is SGHNT, CDR2 YYREEE, per germline (reference sequence). The length of the CDR3 is 14 residues. The CDR3 DNA follows: TGTGCCAGCAGCTTGCCAGGTTTGGGAGAGACCCAGTACTTC. Translated, it gives CASSLPGLGETQYF.

The chain recombines TRBV11-2 with TRBJ2-3; 9 bases map to TRBD1. Germline V CDR1 and CDR2: SGHAT, FQNNGV. V lost 5 bases, J lost 1 base, and 16 bases stayed unmatched. The CDR3 totals 19 residues. CDR3 sequence (DNA): TGTGCCAGCAGCCGAGCCTTCCAACAGGGGGCCTTTCGCACAGATACGCAGTATTTT. Translated: CASSRAFQQGAFRTDTQYF.

In this sample, this clone turned up a few times. The genes are TRBV28 and TRBJ1-4; no reliable D call. Germline loops: CDR1 MDHEN, CDR2 SYDVKM. Trimming stripped 3 bases from V and 5 bases from J, with 10 bases between. CDR3 length: 14 residues. The CDR3 region has the DNA TGTGCCAGCAGTTTGTCAGATAGAAATGAAAAACTGTTTTTT. It codes for CASSLSDRNEKLFF.

There are a few counts of this clone. The chain recombines TRBV7-2 with TRBJ1-3; D uncertain. V was shortened by 0 bases and J by 0 bases, with 6 bases between the two germline ends. The CDR3 runs to 15 residues. Germline V gene lookup returns CDR1 SGHTA and CDR2 FQGNSA. The CDR3 nucleotides are TGTGCCAGCAGCTTAGCGCTACGCTCTGGAAACACCATATATTTT. This gives the protein CASSLALRSGNTIYF.

This clone has more than one count but fewer than ten. V and J are TRBV7-2 and TRBJ2-7; D is tentatively TRBD1 or TRBD2 (6 bases each). The CDR3 runs to 15 residues. CDR1 is SGHTA, CDR2 FQGNSA, per germline. V dropped 5 bases and J dropped 3 bases, with 17 bases sitting between them. CDR3 DNA sequence: TGTGCCAGCAGCCTACAGGGAGGTACCCGCTACGAGCAGTACTTC. Protein: CASSLQGGTRYEQYF.